Following are 5 T cell receptor beta chains from one sample sequenced in a study of blood T cell repertoires in COVID-19. TCRdb's table, derived via immunoSEQ multiplex PCR, lists solely in-frame clones and lacks some. The sample lists about 46,000 clones; approximately 86% were seen once. The sequencing sample was made of peripheral blood. These receptor sequences come from a man aged 60 to 75 with active or convalescent COVID-19.

This clone has more than one count but fewer than ten. The chain joins TRBV18 to TRBJ2-7; tentative D call: TRBD1 (6 bases). The CDR3 is 14 residues long. V was cut by 3 bases and J by 0 bases, with 9 bases left in between. Germline loops: CDR1 KGHSH, CDR2 LQKENI. CDR3 DNA sequence: TGTGCCAGCTCACCGGACAGCAACTCCTACGAGCAGTACTTC. This translates into CASSPDSNSYEQYF.

The chain is built from TRBV5-4 and TRBJ1-1, with a possible D match to TRBD1 (5 bases). Germline CDR1 and CDR2: SGHNT and YYREEE (reference sequence). The V end lost 0 bases, the J end lost 4 bases, and 13 bases lay between the germline ends. The CDR3 runs 15 residues. CDR3 in DNA: TGTGCCAGCAGCTTGGACTTCGGACACCTCACTGAAGCTTTCTTT. Protein sequence: CASSLDFGHLTEAFF.

The table lists this clone with a count of one. The chain carries TRBV5-4 and TRBJ2-3, with D possibly TRBD1 on 6 matching bases. Germline CDR1 reads SGHNT; CDR2 reads YYREEE (reference sequence). Trimming removed 4 bases at V and 5 bases at J, with 17 bases between. The length of the CDR3 is 15 residues. The CDR3 region is CASSTRAGDLDTQYF. CDR3 nucleotides: TGTGCCAGCAGCACGCGCGCAGGGGATTTAGATACGCAGTATTTT.

The CDR3 region is CASEPRDRVPLEQYF. CDR3 nucleotides: TGTGCCAGTGAGCCGAGGGACAGGGTCCCCCTGGAGCAGTACTTC. This chain connects TRBV28 to TRBJ2-7, with 9 bases identical to TRBD1. This CDR3 is built from 15 residues. V trimming: 9 bases; J trimming: 7 bases; junction bases outside the gene matches: 16. Germline V gene lookup returns CDR1 MDHEN and CDR2 SYDVKM. Together with reference TRBV28 and TRBJ2-7, the CDR3 gives the full variable domain: DVKVTQSSRYLVKRTGEKVFLECVQDMDHENMFWYRQDPGLGLRLIYFSYDVKMKEKGDIPEGYSVSREKKERFSLILESASTNQTSMYLCASEPRDRVPLEQYFGPGTRLTVT.

This chain's CDR3 is CSAQTDEKLFF. CDR3 DNA: TGCAGTGCTCAGACAGATGAAAAACTGTTTTTT. The gene calls are TRBV20-1 and TRBJ1-4; possibly TRBD1 for D (5 bases). CDR1 DFQATT and CDR2 SNEGSKA come from the germline V gene (reference sequence). CDR3 length equals 11 residues. Trimming removed 5 bases from V and 6 bases from J, with 7 bases in between.